The rows below give T cell receptor beta chains drawn from one sample of a study of blood T cell repertoires in COVID-19. TCRdb's copy holds only in-frame clones and misses some; the assay was immunoSEQ multiplex PCR. The sample yields 70,000 to 95,000 clones, around 81% seen once. Sequencing was carried out using peripheral blood. All receptors come from a man older than 75 with active or convalescent COVID-19. The CDR3 runs from the conserved cysteine through the conserved F or W. D genes are given only for firm matches. The size of a clone is reported for some rows only, either as once, few or many, or as a class for expanded clones.

J gene | clone size | D gene | V gene | CDR3 DNA | CDR3 protein
TRBJ2-3 | once | NA | TRBV6-5 | TGTGCCAGCTGCCTCCGGGACGGGGGAGCAGATACGCAGTATTTT | CASCLRDGGADTQYF
TRBJ2-5 | NA | TRBD2 | TRBV7-6 | TGTGCCAGCAGCGTTGGGGGGAGGGACCAAGAGACCCAGTACTTC | CASSVGGRDQETQYF
TRBJ1-2 | NA | NA | TRBV12-3/TRBV12-4 | TGTGCCAGCAGGCGGGGGATGGGCGGCTACACCTTC | CASRRGMGGYTF
TRBJ1-6 | few | NA | TRBV5-6 | TGTGCCAGGCCATGGAGAAGCTCCTATAATTCACCCCTCCACTTT | CARPWRSSYNSPLHF
TRBJ1-6 | NA | NA | TRBV3-1/TRBV3-2 | TGTGCCAGCAGCCAGTTTCAGGGGACTTCACCCCTCCACTTT | CASSQFQGTSPLHF
TRBJ2-1 | NA | NA | TRBV5-1 | TGCGCCAGCAGCTACCCCGTGGACACAAATGAGCAGTTCTTC | CASSYPVDTNEQFF
TRBJ2-1 | NA | TRBD2 | TRBV7-3 | TGTGCCAGCAGCCCCGGACTAGCGGGAGTCAATGAGCAGTTCTTC | CASSPGLAGVNEQFF
TRBJ2-1 | NA | NA | TRBV2 | TGTGCCAGCGGGAGATTACACAATGAGCAGTTCTTC | CASGRLHNEQFF
TRBJ1-1 | NA | NA | TRBV5-5 | TGTGCCAGCAGCTTCCTTGGGGCAGGGAACACTGAAGCTTTCTTT | CASSFLGAGNTEAFF
TRBJ2-1 | NA | NA | TRBV3-1/TRBV3-2 | TGTGCCAGCAGCCAAGTCGGGTTCGAGCAGTTCTTC | CASSQVGFEQFF